Listed below are T cell receptor beta chains from one sample, sequenced in a study of radiotherapy plus CTLA-4 blockade in lung cancer. Clones were read by immunoSEQ multiplex PCR, and TCRdb kept only the in-frame ones, dropping some. There are about 53,000 clones in the sample; just under 85% occur only once, and roughly 4.9% lies in the top ten. Sequencing used peripheral blood, obtained from a patient treated with radiotherapy plus ipilimumab. The receptors derive from a human donor with non-small cell lung cancer whose response to radiotherapy plus ipilimumab could not be evaluated. The conserved cysteine and the conserved F or W are not part of the CDR3 here. Clone size is shown for a subset of rows, as once, few, many or a class of expanded clone.

CDR3 protein | J gene | clone size | V gene
ASSLVVAKNIQY | TRBJ2-4 | NA | TRBV28
ASQGSYGYT | TRBJ1-2 | NA | TRBV7-9
ASSLVGTAYNEQF | TRBJ2-1 | NA | TRBV27
ATDRGAEAF | TRBJ1-1 | once | TRBV28
ASSVAPNTEAF | TRBJ1-1 | NA | TRBV2
ASSLVQGAHGYT | TRBJ1-2 | NA | TRBV11-2
ALNSGEDTGELF | TRBJ2-2 | NA | TRBV10-3
ASSYDVQVGYT | TRBJ1-2 | NA | TRBV28
ASSLASLGTGSDTQY | TRBJ2-3 | NA | TRBV28
ASSLRGSDTEAF | TRBJ1-1 | once | TRBV4-1
ASSPGLSYEQY | TRBJ2-7 | NA | TRBV7-6
ASSPQTGGLAKLF | TRBJ1-4 | NA | TRBV18
ASSRQGQETQY | TRBJ2-5 | NA | TRBV11-3
ASSHYPGGTYGYT | TRBJ1-2 | NA | TRBV14
ASSSSGSRTDTQY | TRBJ2-3 | NA | TRBV5-1
ASSLGAGGSYNEQF | TRBJ2-1 | once | TRBV5-4
ASRRDTQY | TRBJ2-3 | NA | TRBV2
ASSDSPSYEQY | TRBJ2-7 | NA | TRBV28
ASSPSPDRGAAAARAAF | TRBJ1-1 | NA | TRBV4-1
ASSLYGINYGYT | TRBJ1-2 | NA | TRBV7-2
ASSLVTSGRAKDTQY | TRBJ2-3 | NA | TRBV7-2
ASSLVPSGDTQY | TRBJ2-3 | NA | TRBV27
ASSLPNNLAGWTDNEQF | TRBJ2-1 | NA | TRBV5-4
SVQQGAGETQY | TRBJ2-5 | NA | TRBV29-1
ASSTPGRLGGSYEQY | TRBJ2-7 | NA | TRBV27
ASSGTGGSPTDYGYT | TRBJ1-2 | NA | TRBV28
ASSLPTSGPREQY | TRBJ2-7 | few | TRBV7-2
ASSEFPGISSEQY | TRBJ2-7 | NA | TRBV28
ASTLTGRNTEAF | TRBJ1-1 | NA | TRBV27
ASSPLYNEQF | TRBJ2-1 | NA | TRBV7-9
ASSAPQGAAEQY | TRBJ2-7 | NA | TRBV5-6
ASNQQGAGTDTQY | TRBJ2-3 | NA | TRBV2
ASSSTRGTVYEQY | TRBJ2-7 | NA | TRBV7-9
ASSLEDTFYGYT | TRBJ1-2 | NA | TRBV7-9
ASSPSQNGNEQF | TRBJ2-1 | NA | TRBV4-1
ASSSVQTYEQY | TRBJ2-7 | NA | TRBV27
SVVKGVRDGYT | TRBJ1-2 | few | TRBV29-1
ASSIKVSGFKDTEAF | TRBJ1-1 | NA | TRBV19
ASRSGGWGYT | TRBJ1-2 | NA | TRBV27
ATSGTGEPSTDTQY | TRBJ2-3 | NA | TRBV19
ASSHPGQGAYEQY | TRBJ2-7 | NA | TRBV4-2
ASSSSGHMNTEAF | TRBJ1-1 | NA | TRBV7-9
ASRRPKGGSGNTIY | TRBJ1-3 | NA | TRBV28
ASSSVRRNRGGDGNQPQH | TRBJ1-5 | once | TRBV28
ASSQDNPHTTFMNTEAF | TRBJ1-1 | NA | TRBV4-3
ASRTVIGPNTEAF | TRBJ1-1 | NA | TRBV19
ASSPDRRSEKLF | TRBJ1-4 | NA | TRBV18
ASSPAQGPRVY | TRBJ2-7 | NA | TRBV28
ASSPTSGRLEQY | TRBJ2-7 | few | TRBV5-4
ASSYGTPGNTIY | TRBJ1-3 | NA | TRBV6-6
ASSQLTDTGNTIY | TRBJ1-3 | NA | TRBV6-1
ASSLRTGNSYEQY | TRBJ2-7 | NA | TRBV11-3
ASSPREAQY | TRBJ2-7 | few | TRBV6-6
ASSQLAGVYNEQF | TRBJ2-1 | NA | TRBV6-6
ASSQGTVQETQY | TRBJ2-5 | few | TRBV4-2